The 26 T cell receptor beta chains presented below share a single source sample, sequenced in a study of coeliac disease. Study results and caveats: Active celiac intraepithelial and lamina propria samples had lower TRB and TRG clonality than control samples.

The assay was immunoSEQ multiplex PCR, and TCRdb's table has in-frame clones only and misses some. The table records 550 to 700 clones, roughly two thirds of them present only once. For these receptors, no antigen is known. Sequenced material: intraepithelial lymphocytes from the gut. All receptors derive from a woman in her 30s with active celiac disease.

The chain recombines TRBV19 with TRBJ1-2; weak D call: TRBD1 (6 bases). CDR1 and CDR2 (germline): LNHDA, SQIVND (reference sequence). V lost 3 bases to trimming and J lost 2 bases, with 16 bases between them. This CDR3 is 16 amino acids long. The CDR3 coding sequence is TGTGCCAGTAGTATTCGGGACACCCCTCAGAACTATGGCTACACCTTC. Protein product: CASSIRDTPQNYGYTF. The full variable domain, its missing parts supplied by reference TRBV19 and TRBJ1-2, is DGGITQSPKYLFRKEGQNVTLSCEQNLNHDAMYWYRQDPGQGLRLIYYSQIVNDFQKGDIAEGYSVSREKKESFPLTVTSAQKNPTAFYLCASSIRDTPQNYGYTFGSGTRLTVV.

In its sample, this clone was seen a few times. This chain uses TRBV30 with TRBJ2-1; 10 bases line up with TRBD2. Trimming removed 0 bases from V and 1 base from J; junction bases left unmatched: 15. CDR1 is GTSNPN and CDR2 is SVGIG in the germline V gene (reference sequence). The CDR3 runs 20 residues. The CDR3 coding sequence is TGTGCCTGGAGTGTACGTTGGTGGCTAGCGGGAGTATGGTCCTACAATGAGCAGTTCTTC. It encodes CAWSVRWWLAGVWSYNEQFF. The variable domain in full, completed from reference TRBV30 and TRBJ2-1, reads SQTIHQWPATLVQPVGSPLSLECTVEGTSNPNLYWYRQAAGRGLQLLFYSVGIGQISSEVPQNLSASRPQDRQFILSSKKLLLSDSGFYLCAWSVRWWLAGVWSYNEQFFGPGTRLTVL.

Only one count was recorded for this clone. The V and J genes are TRBV6-5 and TRBJ2-5; possible D gene TRBD2, 6 bases. Germline assignment: CDR1 MNHEY and CDR2 SVGAGI. Trimming took off 11 bases at V and 1 base at J, with 20 bases between the two ends. The CDR3 is 15 residues long. CDR3 bases: TGTGCCGCTCACCCCGGAGTCGGGAGCCAAGAGACCCAGTACTTC. This sequence encodes CAAHPGVGSQETQYF.

The rearrangement uses TRBV7-6 and TRBJ1-4; weak D call: TRBD1 (5 bases). The CDR3 has 15 residues. The V gene lost 5 bases and the J gene lost 3 bases, with 13 bases spanning the gap. Germline V gives CDR1 SGHVS, CDR2 FNYEAQ. The CDR3 reads CASSPWGRSNEKLFF. As DNA, the CDR3 is TGTGCCAGCAGCCCCTGGGGCCGTTCTAATGAAAAACTGTTTTTT.

By share, this clone ranks as hyperexpanded. The chain couples TRBV6-5 to TRBJ2-5; 11 nucleotides match TRBD2. The CDR3 is 16 amino acids. V was pared by 2 bases and J by 4 bases, with 6 bases of the junction left unmatched. Per the germline V gene, CDR1 is MNHEY and CDR2 is SVGAGI. CDR3 region: CASSYTRLAGLETQYF. The CDR3 DNA is TGTGCCAGCAGTTACACTCGACTAGCGGGGCTAGAGACCCAGTACTTC.

This chain connects TRBV29-1 to TRBJ2-7, with 7 positions matching TRBD1. Unmatched junction bases numbered 13, after V lost 6 bases and J lost 5 bases. Germline CDR1 and CDR2: SQVTM and ANQGSEA. This CDR3 region has 14 residues. The CDR3, as DNA: TGCAGCGTGGTCGACCCGGACAGGTCCCACGAGCAGTACTTC. Encoded protein: CSVVDPDRSHEQYF.

The rearrangement links TRBV14 to TRBJ2-1; TRBD1 aligns across 11 bases. The V gene's germline CDR1 is SGHDN and CDR2 FVKESK. J was trimmed by 8 bases and V by 4 bases; bases with no gene match: 4. This CDR3 spans 14 amino acids. The CDR3 reads CASSLGQGEYEQFF. The CDR3 DNA reads as TGTGCCAGCAGCCTGGGACAGGGGGAGTATGAGCAGTTCTTC.

J is TRBJ2-3 and V is TRBV5-6, with 7 positions matching TRBD2. Germline lookup yields CDR1 SGHDT and CDR2 YYEEEE. V gave up 0 bases and J gave up 4 bases; unmatched junction bases: 2. The CDR3 sequence is 14 residues long. Here the CDR3 reads CASSLAGGADTQYF. CDR3 sequence (DNA): TGTGCCAGCAGCTTGGCGGGAGGCGCAGATACGCAGTATTTT.

This chain uses TRBV4-1 with TRBJ2-5; D gene unclear. Germline CDR1 is MGHRA and CDR2 is YSYEKL. The CDR3 spans 14 residues. V was clipped by 4 bases and J by 0 bases, with 9 bases between them. The CDR3 bases are TGCGCCAGCAGCCCTGGCCGTTACCAAGAGACCCAGTACTTC. Protein: CASSPGRYQETQYF.

V gene TRBV4-1 combines with J gene TRBJ2-2; tentatively, D is TRBD2 (6 bases). Per the germline V gene, CDR1 is MGHRA and CDR2 is YSYEKL. V was cut by 1 base and J by 7 bases, with 16 bases left in between. This CDR3 contains 16 residues. CDR3 sequence (DNA): TGCGCCAGCAGCCAAGTAGCAGCGGGTCGGGTCGGGGAGCTGTTTTTT. Its translation is CASSQVAAGRVGELFF.

The V gene is TRBV6-5, the J gene TRBJ2-3; 8 nucleotides align to TRBD2. CDR1 is MNHEY, CDR2 SVGAGI, per germline. This CDR3 has 16 amino acids. Losses at the gene ends were 0 bases for V and 5 bases for J; bases not matched to a gene: 7. In DNA form, the CDR3 reads TGTGCCAGCAGTTACTCCCCGGGAGGGCCCGTAGATACGCAGTATTTT. This sequence encodes CASSYSPGGPVDTQYF.

The chain is built from TRBV2 and TRBJ2-7; 9 bases agree with TRBD1. CDR3 length: 17 residues. Germline assignment: CDR1 SNHLY and CDR2 FYNNEI. J lost 6 bases, V lost 2 bases, and 14 bases had no gene match. The CDR3, as DNA: TGTGCCAGCAGTGAATTGGGGGACAGGGCCTTCGGGGGCGAGCAGTACTTC. Translation gives CASSELGDRAFGGEQYF.

On this clone: The junction shows a germline mismatch at one end, possibly a read error. This rearrangement joins TRBV29-1 to TRBJ2-1, with D possibly TRBD2 on 6 matching bases. CDR1 and CDR2 (germline): SQVTM, ANQGSEA. This CDR3 is 14 amino acids long. The CDR3 DNA reads TGCAGCGTTGACGGGAGAGGGGCTGGACATGAGCAGCTCTTC. Its translation: CSVDGRGAGHEQLF.

The chain employs TRBV2 and TRBJ2-1, with 16 bases fitting TRBD2. The CDR3 runs 16 residues. Germline lookup yields CDR1 SNHLY and CDR2 FYNNEI. Unmatched junction bases numbered 12, after V lost 9 bases and J lost 10 bases. The CDR3 DNA follows: TGTGCCAGGCCCAGGGGGACTAGCGGGAGGGCCGGGGAGCAGTTCTTC. Translating gives CARPRGTSGRAGEQFF. The variable domain in full, with the rest retrieved from reference TRBV2 and TRBJ2-1, is EPEVTQTPSHQVTQMGQEVILRCVPISNHLYFYWYRQILGQKVEFLVSFYNNEISEKSEIFDDQFSVERPDGSNFTLKIRSTKLEDSAMYFCARPRGTSGRAGEQFFGPGTRLTVL.

The chain links TRBV27 to TRBJ1-3; TRBD1 matches 9 bases. Trimming at V came to 5 bases and at J to 4 bases, leaving 12 bases not matched to a gene. The CDR3 spans 17 residues. The germline gives CDR1 MNHEY, CDR2 SMNVEV (reference sequence). CDR3 residues: CASSPDPTGGYGNTIYF. CDR3 nucleotides: TGTGCCAGCAGTCCAGATCCTACAGGGGGCTACGGAAACACCATATATTTT.

This clone was seen just once. The V gene is TRBV7-9, the J gene TRBJ2-2; 8 nucleotides agree with TRBD2. This CDR3 has 15 amino acids. Germline CDR1 SEHNR, CDR2 FQNEAQ (reference sequence). With V trimmed by 3 bases and J by 4 bases, 4 bases remained unmatched. The CDR3: CASSFGGRSTGELFF. Here the CDR3 DNA reads TGTGCCAGCAGCTTTGGCGGGAGGAGCACCGGGGAGCTGTTTTTT.

J is TRBJ2-7 and V is TRBV7-8, with a tentative D call TRBD2 (6 bases). The CDR3 is made up of 12 amino acids. The germline gives CDR1 SGHVS, CDR2 FQNEAQ. Deletions cut 4 bases from V and 6 bases from J, with 10 bases between. Here the CDR3 reads CASSWAGIEQYF. The CDR3 DNA reads as TGTGCCAGCAGCTGGGCGGGGATCGAGCAGTACTTC.

This chain joins TRBV4-1 and TRBJ2-7, with D hard to call. Looked up from germline, CDR1 is MGHRA and CDR2 is YSYEKL. Trimming left V 2 bases short and J 5 bases short, with 4 bases between. The CDR3 is made up of 11 amino acids. CDR3 loop: CASSQYNEQYF. The CDR3 nucleotides are TGCGCCAGCAGCCAATACAACGAGCAGTACTTC.

This sequence joins TRBV27 and TRBJ2-7; D remains unclear. The CDR3 has 18 amino acids. Germline V gene lookup returns CDR1 MNHEY and CDR2 SMNVEV (reference sequence). Trimming pared 6 bases from V and 2 bases from J, leaving 26 bases between. CDR3 amino acids: CASRESSAGYYRPYEQYF. Written as DNA, the CDR3 is TGTGCCAGCAGAGAGTCGAGCGCCGGATATTACCGACCCTACGAGCAGTACTTC.

This clone showed up just a few times. V and J are TRBV7-9 and TRBJ2-7; 9 positions match TRBD2. The CDR3 loop spans 18 amino acids. V trimming: 5 bases; J trimming: 1 base; junction bases outside the gene matches: 15. Germline V gene sequence: CDR1 SEHNR, CDR2 FQNEAQ (reference sequence). CDR3 region: CASSHGGRTSEWSYEQYF. The CDR3 region has the DNA TGTGCCAGCAGCCACGGGGGGAGGACTAGCGAGTGGTCCTACGAGCAGTACTTC. The full variable domain, with the rest looked up from reference TRBV7-9 and TRBJ2-7, is DTGVSQNPRHKITKRGQNVTFRCDPISEHNRLYWYRQTLGQGPEFLTYFQNEAQLEKSRLLSDRFSAERPKGSFSTLEIQRTEQGDSAMYLCASSHGGRTSEWSYEQYFGPGTRLTVT.

J is TRBJ1-1 and V is TRBV29-1, with TRBD1 identical over 10 bases. The CDR3 runs 14 residues. The V gene's germline CDR1 is SQVTM and CDR2 ANQGSEA. Trimming at V came to 2 bases and at J to 1 base, leaving 1 base not matched to a gene. The CDR3 DNA sequence: TGCAGCGTTGAATGGACAGGGGGGAACACTGAAGCTTTCTTT. Residues: CSVEWTGGNTEAFF.

The chain carries TRBV6-4 and TRBJ1-6; D uncertain. CDR1 MRHNA and CDR2 SNTAGT come from the germline V gene. The V gene lost 1 base and the J gene lost 2 bases, with 15 bases spanning the gap. The CDR3 extends over 18 amino acids. CDR3 DNA: TGTGCCAGCAGTGACTTAGACACCGAACCAGCCTATAATTCACCCCTCCACTTT. This gives the protein CASSDLDTEPAYNSPLHF.

This chain links TRBV9 with TRBJ1-3; TRBD1 matches at 7 bases. The CDR3 is made up of 17 amino acids. Germline V gives CDR1 SGDLS, CDR2 YYNGEE. Germline trimming cut 3 bases from V and 4 bases from J; bases unmatched to any gene: 13. The CDR3 nucleotides are TGTGCCAGCAGCGATCAGGACAGGCGCGTTGGGGGAAACACCATATATTTT. It yields the protein CASSDQDRRVGGNTIYF.

The chain couples TRBV14 to TRBJ2-5; tentative D call: TRBD2 (5 bases). Germline assignment: CDR1 SGHDN and CDR2 FVKESK. Trimming shortened V by 4 bases and J by 5 bases, and 17 bases separated the two germline ends. This CDR3 is built from 15 residues. The CDR3 here is CASSLYALRRETQYF. CDR3 DNA sequence: TGTGCCAGCAGCCTATACGCTCTACGGAGGGAGACCCAGTACTTC.

The chain carries TRBV4-2 and TRBJ2-1; tentative D call: TRBD2 (6 bases). This CDR3 region has 15 residues. Germline loops: CDR1 LGHNA, CDR2 YNFKEQ. V lost 2 bases to trimming and J lost 5 bases, with 13 bases between them. CDR3 protein: CASSQSGTRHNEQFF. Here the CDR3 DNA reads TGTGCCAGCAGCCAATCCGGGACTCGTCACAATGAGCAGTTCTTC.

This chain links TRBV10-1 with TRBJ2-7; TRBD2 aligns across 14 bases. The germline gives CDR1 WNHNN, CDR2 SYGVQD (reference sequence). J was trimmed by 4 bases and V by 1 base; bases with no gene match: 15. The CDR3 is 20 amino acids. CDR3 amino acids: CASSEFRTSGRSSLEYEQYF. For the CDR3, the DNA is TGCGCCAGCAGTGAGTTCCGGACTAGCGGGAGGTCCTCGTTAGAGTACGAGCAGTACTTC.